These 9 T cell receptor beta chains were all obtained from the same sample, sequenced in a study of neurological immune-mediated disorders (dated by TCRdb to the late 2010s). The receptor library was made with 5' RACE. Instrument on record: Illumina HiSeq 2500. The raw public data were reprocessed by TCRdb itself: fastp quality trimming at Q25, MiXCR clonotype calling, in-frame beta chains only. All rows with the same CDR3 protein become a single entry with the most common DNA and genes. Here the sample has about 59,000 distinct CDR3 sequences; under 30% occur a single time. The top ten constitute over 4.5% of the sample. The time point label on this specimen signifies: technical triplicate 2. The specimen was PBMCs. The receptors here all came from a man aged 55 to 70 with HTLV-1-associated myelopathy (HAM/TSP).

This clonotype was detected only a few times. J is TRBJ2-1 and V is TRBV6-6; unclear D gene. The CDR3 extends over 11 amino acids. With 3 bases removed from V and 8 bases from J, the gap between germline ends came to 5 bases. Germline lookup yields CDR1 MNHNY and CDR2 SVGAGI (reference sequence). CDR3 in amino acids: CASSYVDEQFF. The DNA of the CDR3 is TGTGCCAGCAGTTATGTAGATGAGCAGTTCTTC.

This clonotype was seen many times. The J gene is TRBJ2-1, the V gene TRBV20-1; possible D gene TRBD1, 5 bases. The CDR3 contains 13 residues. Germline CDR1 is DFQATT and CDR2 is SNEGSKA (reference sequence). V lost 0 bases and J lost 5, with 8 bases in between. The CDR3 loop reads CSARDQGNNEQFF. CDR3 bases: TGCAGTGCTAGAGATCAGGGAAACAATGAGCAGTTCTTC.

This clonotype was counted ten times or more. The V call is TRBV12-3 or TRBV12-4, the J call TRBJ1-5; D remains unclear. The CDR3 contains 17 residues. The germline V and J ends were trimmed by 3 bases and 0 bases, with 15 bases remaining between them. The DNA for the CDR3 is TGTGCCAGCAGTTTTTTGGCGGGAGGATCTAGCAATCAGCCCCAGCATTTT. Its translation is CASSFLAGGSSNQPQHF.

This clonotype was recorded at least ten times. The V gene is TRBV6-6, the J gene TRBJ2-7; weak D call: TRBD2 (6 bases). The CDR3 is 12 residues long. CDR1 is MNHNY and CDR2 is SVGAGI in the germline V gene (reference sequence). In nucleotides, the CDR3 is TGTGCGTCCCGTGGGGGGTCCTACGAGCAGTACTTC. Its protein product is CASRGGSYEQYF.

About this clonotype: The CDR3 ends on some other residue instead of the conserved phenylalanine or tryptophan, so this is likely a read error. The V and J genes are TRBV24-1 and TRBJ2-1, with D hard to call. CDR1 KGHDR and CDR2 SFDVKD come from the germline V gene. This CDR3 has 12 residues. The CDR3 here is CTTSDGDNEQFS. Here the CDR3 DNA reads TGTACCACCAGTGACGGAGACAATGAGCAGTTCTCC.

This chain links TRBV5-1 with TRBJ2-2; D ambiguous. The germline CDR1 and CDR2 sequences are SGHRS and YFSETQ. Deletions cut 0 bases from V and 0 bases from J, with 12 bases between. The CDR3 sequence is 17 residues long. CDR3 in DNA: TGCGCCAGCAGCTTGGTGGGTCAGAGCGCGAACACCGGGGAGCTGTTTTTT. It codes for CASSLVGQSANTGELFF.

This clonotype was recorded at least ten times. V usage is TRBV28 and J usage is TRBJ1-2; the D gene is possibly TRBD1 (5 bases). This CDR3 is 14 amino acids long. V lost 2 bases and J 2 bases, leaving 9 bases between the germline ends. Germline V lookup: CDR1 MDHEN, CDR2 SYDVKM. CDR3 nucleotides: TGTGCCAGCAGTTTAGGGCGGACAAACTATGGCTACACCTTC. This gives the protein CASSLGRTNYGYTF.

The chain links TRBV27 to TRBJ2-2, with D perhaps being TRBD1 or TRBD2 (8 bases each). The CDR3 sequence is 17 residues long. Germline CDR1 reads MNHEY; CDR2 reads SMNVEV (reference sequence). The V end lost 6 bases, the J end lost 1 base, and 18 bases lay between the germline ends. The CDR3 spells CASSPGGTGRNTGELFF. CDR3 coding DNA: TGTGCCAGCAGCCCGGGGGGGACAGGCCGGAACACCGGGGAGCTGTTTTTT.

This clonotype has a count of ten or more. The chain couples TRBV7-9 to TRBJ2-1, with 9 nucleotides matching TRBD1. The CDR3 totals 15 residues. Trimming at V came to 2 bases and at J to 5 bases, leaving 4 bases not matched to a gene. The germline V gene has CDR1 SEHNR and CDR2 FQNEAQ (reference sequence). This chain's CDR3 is CASSLTGGGHNEQFF. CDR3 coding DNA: TGTGCCAGCAGCTTAACAGGGGGCGGACACAATGAGCAGTTCTTC.